These 11 T cell receptor beta chains share one sample of origin, sequenced in a study of CD8 T cells in ankylosing spondylitis. Broader study findings: In ankylosing spondylitis blood, a motif of fewer than 10 highly homologous TCR beta variants appeared characteristic.

No antigen has been identified for these receptors. TCRdb re-analysed the 5' RACE reads in MiXCR, keeping a single row per CDR3 protein. Counted here are 200,000 to 250,000 distinct CDR3 sequences, around 16% occurring once; the ten biggest clones make up approximately 46%. Sample: blood, either unsorted or a sorted T cell fraction (not recorded which). Receptors originate from a male donor with ankylosing spondylitis.

This clonotype came up a few times. V is TRBV12-3 or TRBV12-4 and J is TRBJ2-1, with TRBD1 matching over 10 bases. V gave up 2 bases and J gave up 8 bases; unmatched junction bases: 6. The CDR3 consists of 15 residues. The CDR3 region has the DNA TGTGCCAGCAGTTTAAGGGACAGGGGCACGGATGAGCAGTTCTTC. Protein product: CASSLRDRGTDEQFF.

The chain carries TRBV3-1 and TRBJ2-7; TRBD2 aligns across 7 bases. Losses at the gene ends were 3 bases for V and 6 bases for J; bases not matched to a gene: 17. Germline V gives CDR1 LGHDT, CDR2 YNNKEL (reference sequence). The CDR3 contains 17 residues. The CDR3 DNA reads as TGTGCCAGCAGCCACCGGACTACCGTTCGTGGGGGGGTCGAGCAGTACTTC. Translating it yields CASSHRTTVRGGVEQYF.

The chain is built from TRBV30 and TRBJ2-7; 10 positions match TRBD2. With V trimmed by 1 base and J by 4 bases, 4 bases remained unmatched. Germline V CDR1 and CDR2: GTSNPN, SVGIG (reference sequence). The CDR3 runs to 14 residues. DNA of the CDR3: TGTGCCTGGAGTGCTAGCGGGAGAGTGTACGAGCAGTACTTC. Its translation: CAWSASGRVYEQYF. The full variable domain, with the rest looked up from reference TRBV30 and TRBJ2-7, is SQTIHQWPATLVQPVGSPLSLECTVEGTSNPNLYWYRQAAGRGLQLLFYSVGIGQISSEVPQNLSASRPQDRQFILSSKKLLLSDSGFYLCAWSASGRVYEQYFGPGTRLTVT.

CDR3 sequence reads: CASLGTGMNTEAFF. For the CDR3, the DNA is TGTGCCAGCCTCGGGACGGGGATGAACACTGAAGCTTTCTTT. J is TRBJ1-1 and V is TRBV12-3 or TRBV12-4; maybe TRBD1 (5 bases). There are 14 residues in the CDR3. V was trimmed by 8 bases and J by 0 bases, leaving 13 bases between them.

This sequence joins TRBV11-3 and TRBJ2-1; 8 nucleotides line up with TRBD1. The CDR3 covers 14 residues. Germline-derived CDR1 and CDR2 are SGHNT and YENEEA. J lost 4 bases, V lost 5 bases, and 4 bases had no gene match. The CDR3 protein is CASSPRTGYNEQFF. CDR3 coding DNA: TGTGCCAGCAGCCCGAGGACAGGGTACAATGAGCAGTTCTTC.

This clonotype was detected only a few times. This chain joins TRBV10-1 and TRBJ2-1; D may match TRBD1 or TRBD2 (5 bases each). Trimming removed 8 bases from V and 6 bases from J, with 20 bases in between. The CDR3 consists of 15 residues. Germline CDR1 is WNHNN and CDR2 is SYGVQD (reference sequence). CDR3 nucleotides: TGCGCCAGCGACTGGGACGTCCGAGTTTTCAATGAGCAGTTCTTC. Translating gives CASDWDVRVFNEQFF.

This clonotype was recorded many times. The chain carries TRBV5-1 and TRBJ2-7, with D perhaps matching TRBD2 (7 bases). Per germline, CDR1 SGHRS and CDR2 YFSETQ. The CDR3 has 15 amino acids. Trimming shortened V by 2 bases and J by 4 bases, and 16 bases separated the two germline ends. The CDR3 sequence is CASSFDGGAGYEQYF. The CDR3 nucleotides are TGCGCCAGCAGCTTCGATGGGGGGGCTGGATACGAGCAGTACTTC. The complete variable domain, with remaining parts taken from reference TRBV5-1 and TRBJ2-7, reads KAGVTQTPRYLIKTRGQQVTLSCSPISGHRSVSWYQQTPGQGLQFLFEYFSETQRNKGNFPGRFSGRQFSNSRSEMNVSTLELGDSALYLCASSFDGGAGYEQYFGPGTRLTVT.

This chain uses TRBV4-1 with TRBJ2-1; 9 bases align to TRBD2. The germline V gene encodes CDR1 MGHRA and CDR2 YSYEKL. CDR3 size: 17 residues. The ends lost 0 bases at V and 8 bases at J; junction bases unmatched: 11. CDR3 sequence (DNA): TGCGCCAGCAGCCAAGAACAACGCGGGAGGGCCAGCGATGAGCAGTTCTTC. Its translation is CASSQEQRGRASDEQFF.

J is TRBJ2-1 and V is TRBV4-3; D remains ambiguous. CDR3 size: 15 residues. The germline gives CDR1 LGHNA, CDR2 YSLEER. V lost 0 bases to trimming and J lost 0 bases, with 6 bases between them. The chain's CDR3 is CASSQEAISYNEQFF. Written as DNA, the CDR3 is TGCGCCAGCAGCCAAGAGGCTATCTCCTACAATGAGCAGTTCTTC.

This sequence joins TRBV4-3 and TRBJ2-3, with 8 bases fitting TRBD2. Germline CDR1 is LGHNA and CDR2 is YSLEER. V lost 0 bases, J lost 0 bases, and 11 bases stayed unmatched. The CDR3 has 19 residues. In nucleotides, the CDR3 is TGCGCCAGCAGCCAAGATTTACTAGCGGAGTCACTTAGCACAGATACGCAGTATTTT. It codes for CASSQDLLAESLSTDTQYF.

The genes are TRBV9 and TRBJ2-2; D gene ambiguous. Germline lookup yields CDR1 SGDLS and CDR2 YYNGEE. The CDR3 spans 18 residues. Trimming took 0 bases from V and 0 from J, leaving 15 bases between them. Here the CDR3 reads CASSVADTPSANTGELFF. In DNA form, the CDR3 reads TGTGCCAGCAGCGTAGCTGACACACCGTCAGCGAACACCGGGGAGCTGTTTTTT.